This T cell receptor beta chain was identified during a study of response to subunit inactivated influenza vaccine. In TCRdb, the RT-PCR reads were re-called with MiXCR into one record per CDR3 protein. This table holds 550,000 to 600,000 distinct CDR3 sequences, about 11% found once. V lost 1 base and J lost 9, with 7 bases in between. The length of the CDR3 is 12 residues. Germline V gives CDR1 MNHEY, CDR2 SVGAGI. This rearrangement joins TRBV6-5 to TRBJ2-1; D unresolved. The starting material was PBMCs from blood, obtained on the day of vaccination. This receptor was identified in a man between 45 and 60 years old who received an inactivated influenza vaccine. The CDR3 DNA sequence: TGTGCCAGCAGTTACTTCTCCGGTGAGCAGTTCTTC. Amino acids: CASSYFSGEQFF.